This T cell receptor (beta chain) was sequenced in a study of cytomegalovirus exposure and HLA in healthy donors. Findings of the study overall: Analysis was carried out at a later point, and it linked a missense DCLRE1C variant to TCR beta V- and J-gene trimming. Segments of the TCR beta V type were, in most cases, productive about 87% or about 30% of the time in an earlier analysis. There were some V segments, including TRBV6-2 and TRBV6-3, excluded as indistinguishable.

Per germline, CDR1 LGHNA and CDR2 YSLEER. V trimming: 2 bases; J trimming: 0 bases; junction bases outside the gene matches: 13. The CDR3 loop spans 21 amino acids. A remark on this clone: What it binds is not known.

13 Jbeta primers and 60 Vbeta primers were used for the PCR. The data were produced by immunoSEQ multiplex PCR, yet TCRdb's version contains in-frame clones alone and is incomplete. Of roughly 120,000 clones in the sample, 70% to 80% were seen once. The V call is TRBV4-3, the J call TRBJ2-7; 16 positions agree with TRBD2. Material: PBMCs. This TCR came from a man in his fifties in good health and CMV-seropositive. The CDR3 DNA reads TGCGCCAGCAGCCAACGATTCCGGGGACTAGCGGGGGGGAGATACTCCTACGAGCAGTACTTC. Its translation: CASSQRFRGLAGGRYSYEQYF.